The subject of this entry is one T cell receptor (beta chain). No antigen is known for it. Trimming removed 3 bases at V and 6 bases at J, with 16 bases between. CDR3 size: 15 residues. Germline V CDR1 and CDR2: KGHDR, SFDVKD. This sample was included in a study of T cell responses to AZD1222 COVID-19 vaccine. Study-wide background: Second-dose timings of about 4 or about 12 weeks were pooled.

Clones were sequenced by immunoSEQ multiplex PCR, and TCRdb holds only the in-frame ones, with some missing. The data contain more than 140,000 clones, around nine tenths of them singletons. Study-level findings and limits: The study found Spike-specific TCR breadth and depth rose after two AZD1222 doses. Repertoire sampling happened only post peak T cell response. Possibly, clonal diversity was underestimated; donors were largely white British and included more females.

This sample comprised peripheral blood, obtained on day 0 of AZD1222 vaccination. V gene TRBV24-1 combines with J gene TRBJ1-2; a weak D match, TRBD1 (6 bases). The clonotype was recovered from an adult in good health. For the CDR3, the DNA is TGTGCCACCAGTGATGGGGGGGCGGGGATCGATGGCTACACCTTC. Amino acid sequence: CATSDGGAGIDGYTF.